The sequence of this TCR beta chain was determined in a study of cytomegalovirus exposure and HLA in healthy donors. 13 Jbeta primers and 60 Vbeta primers were used for the PCR. The assay was immunoSEQ multiplex PCR, and TCRdb's table has in-frame clones only and misses some. The sample yields some 79,000 clones, under 80% seen once. Germline V CDR1 and CDR2: SGHAT, FQNNGV. The J segment lost 5 bases and the V segment lost 5 bases, leaving 10 bases of the junction unmatched. This CDR3 contains 16 residues. The sequenced sample consisted of PBMCs. The receptor was derived from a male donor in good health and CMV-seropositive. This sequence joins TRBV11-2 and TRBJ2-2; the match to TRBD1 covers 8 bases. CDR3 amino acids: CASSRPGQELTGELFF. The CDR3 bases are TGTGCCAGCAGCAGGCCGGGACAGGAGTTGACCGGGGAGCTGTTTTTT.